This passage covers 27 T cell receptor beta chains from one sample sequenced in a study of blood T cell repertoires in COVID-19. This table comes from immunoSEQ multiplex PCR, and its TCRdb copy is limited to in-frame clones, with some not included. The sample includes 150,000 to 200,000 clones, just under 85% of them seen just once. The specimen was peripheral blood. These receptors were obtained from a human donor with acute or convalescent COVID-19. The donor label of this sample is uncertain.

The chain links TRBV5-1 to TRBJ2-7; TRBD1 agrees at 8 bases. J gave up 7 bases and V 0 bases, and 9 bases lay outside the gene matches. Germline V gene data show CDR1 as SGHRS and CDR2 as YFSETQ. CDR3 length: 15 residues. The chain's CDR3 is CASSLAGDRFGEQYF. The CDR3 DNA sequence: TGCGCCAGCAGCTTGGCCGGGGACAGGTTTGGGGAGCAGTACTTC.

This clone turned up a few times. The J gene is TRBJ1-2, the V gene TRBV2; perhaps TRBD1 as D (6 bases). V lost 6 bases, J lost 4 bases, and 9 bases lay in between. This CDR3 spans 12 amino acids. Germline V gene lookup returns CDR1 SNHLY and CDR2 FYNNEI. In nucleotides, the CDR3 is TGTGCCAGCAGGGGGGACATCTATGGCTACACCTTC. It yields the protein CASRGDIYGYTF.

V usage is TRBV7-6 and J usage is TRBJ2-5; the match to TRBD2 covers 8 bases. The ends lost 2 bases at V and 5 bases at J; junction bases unmatched: 7. The CDR3 is 15 amino acids. Germline V gene data show CDR1 as SGHVS and CDR2 as FNYEAQ. CDR3 nucleotides: TGTGCCAGCAGCTTACGGCGGGGGGTAGGGGAGACCCAGTACTTC. Its translation is CASSLRRGVGETQYF. The variable domain in full, completed from reference TRBV7-6 and TRBJ2-5, reads GAGVSQSPRYKVTKRGQDVALRCDPISGHVSLYWYRQALGQGPEFLTYFNYEAQQDKSGLPNDRFSAERPEGSISTLTIQRTEQRDSAMYRCASSLRRGVGETQYFGPGTRLLVL.

The chain joins TRBV3-1 (or the pseudogene TRBV3-2) to TRBJ1-6; D unresolved. V gave up 8 bases and J gave up 7 bases, with 15 bases separating them. The CDR3 loop spans 14 amino acids. Germline V lookup: CDR1 LGHDT, CDR2 YNNKEL (reference sequence). The CDR3 region has the DNA TGTGCCAGCTGCGACTCGAGGGCAAATTCACCCCTCCACTTT. Translated: CASCDSRANSPLHF.

This clone came up once. This chain joins TRBV18 and TRBJ1-1; TRBD1 is a possible D gene (6 bases). The CDR3 length is 15 residues. Trimming took 4 bases from V and 0 from J, leaving 12 bases between them. Germline CDR1 is KGHSH and CDR2 is LQKENI. The CDR3 spells CASSLPAGVNTEAFF. CDR3 nucleotide sequence: TGTGCCAGCTCACTCCCGGCAGGGGTGAACACTGAAGCTTTCTTT.

CDR3 DNA: TGTGCCACCAGTGAAGCAGGTGCCTCCTACAATGAGCAGTTCTTC. This sequence encodes CATSEAGASYNEQFF. J is TRBJ2-1 and V is TRBV24-1; D unclear. V was cut by 4 bases and J by 0 bases, with 9 bases left in between. The CDR3 has 15 amino acids. Germline assignment: CDR1 KGHDR and CDR2 SFDVKD.

This clone turned up a few times. The J gene is TRBJ2-1, the V gene TRBV5-1, with a tentative D call TRBD2 (5 bases). Deletions cut 0 bases from V and 1 base from J, with 8 bases between. The CDR3 has 15 amino acids. In germline, CDR1 is SGHRS, CDR2 YFSETQ. CDR3: CASSLGLLSYNEQFF. CDR3 nucleotides: TGCGCCAGCAGCTTGGGACTACTATCCTACAATGAGCAGTTCTTC.

On this clone: Different DNA sequences within this sample yield the same CDR3. The rearrangement joins TRBV20-1 to TRBJ2-5, with no clear D. The ends were cut back, 6 bases at V and 5 bases at J, with 4 bases in the middle. The CDR3 spans 9 residues. Germline-derived CDR1 and CDR2 are DFQATT and SNEGSKA (reference sequence). Written as DNA, the CDR3 is TGCAGTGCCCCGGAGACCCAGTACTTC. Its protein product is CSAPETQYF.

The chain combines TRBV6-6 with TRBJ2-5; TRBD2 matches 11 bases. Germline V gives CDR1 MNHNY, CDR2 SVGAGI (reference sequence). Trimming took 5 bases from V and 1 from J; bases not matched to a gene: 9. The CDR3 runs to 17 residues. The CDR3 loop is CASSQGLLAGAQETQYF. The CDR3 nucleotides read TGTGCCAGCAGTCAGGGGTTACTAGCGGGAGCCCAAGAGACCCAGTACTTC.

The CDR3 here is CASSVLRDSNYGYTF. For the CDR3, the DNA is TGTGCCAGCAGTGTATTAAGGGACAGCAACTATGGCTACACCTTC. The chain recombines TRBV2 with TRBJ1-2, with 7 bases that match TRBD1. Germline-derived CDR1 and CDR2 are SNHLY and FYNNEI. This CDR3 contains 15 residues. V dropped 4 bases and J dropped 2; count of bases not matched to a gene: 7.

The chain uses TRBV7-9 and TRBJ2-1, with D possibly matching TRBD2 (6 bases). Trimming cost V 1 base and J 7 bases, with 8 bases left between them. The CDR3 has 13 residues. Germline V CDR1 and CDR2: SEHNR, FQNEAQ (reference sequence). CDR3 DNA sequence: TGTGCCAGCAGCTTAGTCGGGGGAAATGAGCAGTTCTTC. As protein: CASSLVGGNEQFF.

This chain connects TRBV6-2 or TRBV6-3 to TRBJ1-3; D is unclear. The CDR3 covers 16 residues. Germline values: CDR1 MNHEY, CDR2 SVGEGT. Trimming took 0 bases from V and 4 from J, leaving 13 bases between them. This CDR3 reads CASSYSGGTVGNTIYF. The CDR3 region has the DNA TGTGCCAGCAGTTACTCTGGTGGAACAGTAGGAAACACCATATATTTT.

DNA for the CDR3: TGTGCCAGCAGCAAAGGAGACAGCCTTAACAATGAGCAGTTCTTC. It encodes CASSKGDSLNNEQFF. The V and J genes are TRBV21-1 and TRBJ2-1; the DNA was not compared with TRBD1, the D call given in the table. TRBV21-1 is a pseudogene segment. The CDR3 contains 15 residues.

The rearrangement joins TRBV6-2 or TRBV6-3 to TRBJ2-3; D possibly corresponds to TRBD2 (6 bases). The germline gives CDR1 MNHEY, CDR2 SVGEGT. V gave up 2 bases and J gave up 5 bases, with 17 bases separating them. The CDR3 sequence is 16 residues long. CDR3 sequence: CASSYRVGRVGDTQYF. The CDR3 DNA reads TGTGCCAGCAGTTACAGAGTCGGGAGAGTTGGAGATACGCAGTATTTT.

V is TRBV3-1 (or the pseudogene TRBV3-2) and J is TRBJ2-6; D is perhaps TRBD2 (5 bases). Trimming removed 4 bases at V and 4 bases at J, with 8 bases between. CDR1 LGHDT and CDR2 YNNKEL come from the germline V gene (reference sequence). CDR3 size: 14 residues. CDR3: CASSPSGGANVLTF. Here the CDR3 DNA reads TGTGCCAGCAGCCCCTCGGGGGGGGCCAACGTCCTGACTTTC.

The CDR3 sequence is CASSYTTGTGISNTF. Written as DNA, the CDR3 is TGTGCCAGCAGTTACACCACCGGGACAGGGATTAGCAACACCTTC. The V call is TRBV6-5, the J call TRBJ1-2; 9 positions agree with TRBD1. In germline, CDR1 is MNHEY, CDR2 SVGAGI. The CDR3 sequence is 15 residues long. Unmatched junction bases numbered 13, after V lost 2 bases and J lost 12 bases.

The V and J genes are TRBV29-1 and TRBJ1-1; a weak D match, TRBD1 (5 bases). This CDR3 has 12 amino acids. From germline, CDR1 is SQVTM and CDR2 ANQGSEA. V was shortened by 5 bases and J by 5 bases, with 12 bases between the two germline ends. CDR3 in amino acids: CSVSQGKTEAFF. The CDR3 DNA is TGCAGCGTTTCCCAGGGCAAAACTGAAGCTTTCTTT.

This CDR3 reads CAIRLAGGGTDTQYF. Here the CDR3 DNA reads TGTGCCATCCGGTTAGCGGGGGGGGGCACAGATACGCAGTATTTT. The chain links TRBV10-3 to TRBJ2-3; 11 bases match TRBD2. The germline V gene has CDR1 ENHRY and CDR2 SYGVKD. This CDR3 region has 15 residues. V trimming: 8 bases; J trimming: 1 base; junction bases outside the gene matches: 5.

CDR3 sequence reads: CATSDPLAGGKNEQFF. The CDR3 DNA reads TGTGCCACCAGTGATCCCCTAGCGGGAGGAAAGAATGAGCAGTTCTTC. The rearrangement joins TRBV24-1 to TRBJ2-1; the match to TRBD2 covers 11 bases. The V gene's germline CDR1 is KGHDR and CDR2 SFDVKD. The CDR3 loop spans 16 amino acids. V trimming: 3 bases; J trimming: 7 bases; junction bases outside the gene matches: 7.

The rearrangement links TRBV5-8 to TRBJ1-5; D is possibly TRBD1 (6 bases). V dropped 2 bases and J dropped 6 bases, with 6 bases sitting between them. The germline V gene has CDR1 SGHTS and CDR2 YDEGEE. There are 12 residues in the CDR3. The CDR3 bases are TGTGCCAGCAGCTTCAGGGGTCAGCCCCAGCATTTT. Translated: CASSFRGQPQHF. Full variable domain (remainder filled in from reference TRBV5-8 and TRBJ1-5): EAGVTQSPTHLIKTRGQQATLRCSPISGHTSVYWYQQALGLGLQFLLWYDEGEERNRGNFPPRFSGRQFPNYSSELNVNALELEDSALYLCASSFRGQPQHFGDGTRLSIL.

This clone was counted a few times. The CDR3 reads CASSPVGVGNGELFF. In nucleotides, the CDR3 is TGTGCCAGCAGCCCCGTCGGGGTCGGGAACGGGGAGCTGTTTTTT. The chain couples TRBV27 to TRBJ2-2; a possible D gene is TRBD2 (5 bases). Trimming removed 6 bases from V and 7 bases from J, with 18 bases in between. The CDR3 contains 15 residues. Per germline, CDR1 MNHEY and CDR2 SMNVEV (reference sequence).

This clone was observed a handful of times. The chain carries TRBV5-1 and TRBJ2-3, with D unclear. The V gene lost 0 bases and the J gene lost 9 bases, with 5 bases spanning the gap. The germline V gene encodes CDR1 SGHRS and CDR2 YFSETQ. This CDR3 is built from 11 residues. The CDR3 DNA sequence: TGCGCCAGCAGCTTGGGGCGGACGCAGTATTTT. Its translation is CASSLGRTQYF. The full variable domain, rest sourced from reference TRBV5-1 and TRBJ2-3, is KAGVTQTPRYLIKTRGQQVTLSCSPISGHRSVSWYQQTPGQGLQFLFEYFSETQRNKGNFPGRFSGRQFSNSRSEMNVSTLELGDSALYLCASSLGRTQYFGPGTRLTVL.

The chain links TRBV19 to TRBJ1-1; D remains ambiguous. CDR3 size: 15 residues. CDR1 and CDR2 from the germline V gene are LNHDA and SQIVND (reference sequence). The germline V and J ends were trimmed by 1 base and 1 base, with 10 bases remaining between them. CDR3 bases: TGTGCCAGTAGTATAGGGCAGGTCCGGAACACTGAAGCTTTCTTT. This encodes CASSIGQVRNTEAFF.

This chain joins TRBV7-9 and TRBJ2-3; unclear D gene. V lost 1 base and J lost 3, with 8 bases in between. Germline-derived CDR1 and CDR2 are SEHNR and FQNEAQ (reference sequence). CDR3 length equals 14 residues. The CDR3 DNA sequence: TGTGCCAGCAGCTTAGGGCAGGTGACAGATACGCAGTATTTT. Translated, it gives CASSLGQVTDTQYF.

The chain carries TRBV3-1 (or the pseudogene TRBV3-2) and TRBJ1-1, with 7 bases fitting TRBD1. With 4 bases clipped from V and 1 base from J, the junction kept 12 bases outside the gene matches. The CDR3 runs 17 residues. Per the germline V gene, CDR1 is LGHDT and CDR2 is YNNKEL (reference sequence). In DNA form, the CDR3 reads TGTGCCAGCAGCCCTATACGGACAGGAGGCAGGAACACTGAAGCTTTCTTT. It is translated as CASSPIRTGGRNTEAFF.

V gene TRBV7-2 combines with J gene TRBJ2-7; 7 positions agree with TRBD2. With 5 bases clipped from V and 1 base from J, the junction kept 11 bases outside the gene matches. This CDR3 contains 16 residues. Per germline, CDR1 SGHTA and CDR2 FQGNSA. The CDR3 DNA is TGTGCCAGCAGCAGGTTGCCGGGAGGATCTTCCTACGAGCAGTACTTC. It is translated as CASSRLPGGSSYEQYF.

This chain connects TRBV7-8 to TRBJ1-5; no clear D gene. Germline lookup yields CDR1 SGHVS and CDR2 FQNEAQ. This CDR3 spans 14 amino acids. With 4 bases removed from V and 4 bases from J, the gap between germline ends came to 11 bases. CDR3 sequence: CASSSDSQNQPQHF. In nucleotides, the CDR3 is TGTGCCAGCAGCTCGGATAGCCAAAATCAGCCCCAGCATTTT.